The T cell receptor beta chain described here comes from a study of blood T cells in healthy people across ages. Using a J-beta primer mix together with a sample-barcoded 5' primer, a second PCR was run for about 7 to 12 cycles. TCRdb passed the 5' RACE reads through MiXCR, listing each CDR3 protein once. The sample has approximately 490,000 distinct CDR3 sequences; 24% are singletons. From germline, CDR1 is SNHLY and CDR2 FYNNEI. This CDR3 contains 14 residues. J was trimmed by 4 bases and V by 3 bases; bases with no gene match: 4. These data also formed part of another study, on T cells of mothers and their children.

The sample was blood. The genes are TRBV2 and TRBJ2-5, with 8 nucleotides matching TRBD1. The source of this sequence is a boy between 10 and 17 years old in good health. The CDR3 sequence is CASSDRGQGETQYF. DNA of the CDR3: TGTGCCAGCAGTGACAGGGGGCAGGGAGAGACCCAGTACTTC.